The 19 T cell receptor beta chains below come from one sample, sequenced in a study of T cell repertoires in cytomegalovirus infection. TCRdb called the reads again in MiXCR, with one record for every CDR3 protein. The top ten hold roughly 16% of the sample, which has about 260,000 distinct CDR3 sequences, approximately 8.3% seen once. Sequencing was carried out using PBMCs. The receptors were gathered from a human donor in good health (CMV status not recorded). Some clones in this sample may be carry-over from other donors' samples.

This clonotype occurred many times. The V call is TRBV7-2, the J call TRBJ2-7; TRBD2 aligns across 9 bases. The CDR3 length is 15 residues. Germline CDR1 SGHTA, CDR2 FQGNSA. J gave up 6 bases and V 4 bases, and 10 bases lay outside the gene matches. The CDR3 is CASSSPSGAFSEQYF. The CDR3 bases are TGTGCCAGCAGCTCACCTAGCGGGGCTTTCTCCGAGCAGTACTTC. The variable domain in full, with the rest retrieved from reference TRBV7-2 and TRBJ2-7, is GAGVSQSPSNKVTEKGKDVELRCDPISGHTALYWYRQSLGQGLEFLIYFQGNSAPDKSGLPSDRFSAERTGGSVSTLTIQRTQQEDSAVYLCASSSPSGAFSEQYFGPGTRLTVT.

This clonotype has a count of ten or more. J is TRBJ2-2 and V is TRBV7-2; D might be TRBD2 (5 bases). Trimming left V 8 bases short and J 5 bases short, with 24 bases between. Looked up from germline, CDR1 is SGHTA and CDR2 is FQGNSA. This CDR3 is 17 amino acids long. CDR3 in amino acids: CASRAAERVERTGELFF. The CDR3 DNA reads as TGTGCCAGCCGGGCTGCGGAGAGGGTAGAGAGAACCGGGGAGCTGTTTTTT.

The chain has TRBV19 and TRBJ1-1; perhaps TRBD1 as D (5 bases). The CDR3 contains 15 residues. Trimming took 8 bases from V and 1 from J, leaving 17 bases between them. The germline CDR1 and CDR2 sequences are LNHDA and SQIVND (reference sequence). The CDR3 DNA is TGTGCCAGTCAACGACGGGGCACCTGGAACACTGAAGCTTTCTTT. Translating gives CASQRRGTWNTEAFF. The whole variable domain, remainder taken from reference TRBV19 and TRBJ1-1, is DGGITQSPKYLFRKEGQNVTLSCEQNLNHDAMYWYRQDPGQGLRLIYYSQIVNDFQKGDIAEGYSVSREKKESFPLTVTSAQKNPTAFYLCASQRRGTWNTEAFFGQGTRLTVV.

This clonotype was recorded at least ten times. V and J are TRBV19 and TRBJ2-5; 12 bases agree with TRBD2. Germline V gene lookup returns CDR1 LNHDA and CDR2 SQIVND (reference sequence). The CDR3 runs to 15 residues. V shed 3 bases and J 7 bases; nucleotides not matched to a gene: 6. Written as DNA, the CDR3 is TGTGCCAGTAGTATCAAGACTAGCGGGGGACCGACCCAGTACTTC. This translates into CASSIKTSGGPTQYF.

This clonotype was detected only a few times. The rearrangement uses TRBV12-5 and TRBJ2-5; D uncertain. V lost 6 bases and J lost 4, with 6 bases in between. The CDR3 consists of 11 residues. Germline CDR1 LGHNT, CDR2 FRNRAP. CDR3 bases: TGTGCTAGTGGGGAGCGAGAGACCCAGTACTTC. This translates into CASGERETQYF.

This clonotype was counted ten times or more. The genes are TRBV7-2 and TRBJ2-5; 13 bases fit TRBD2. Trimming removed 5 bases from V and 5 bases from J; junction bases left unmatched: 14. Per germline, CDR1 SGHTA and CDR2 FQGNSA. The CDR3 covers 18 residues. CDR3 sequence (DNA): TGTGCCAGCAGCCCAGGAGGACTAGCGGGAGCTCCTCGCGAGACCCAGTACTTC. Protein sequence: CASSPGGLAGAPRETQYF.

The chain couples TRBV19 to TRBJ2-1; no firm D call. CDR1 LNHDA and CDR2 SQIVND come from the germline V gene (reference sequence). This CDR3 has 17 residues. V lost 7 bases and J 3 bases, leaving 22 bases between the germline ends. CDR3 amino acids: CASTPQTSRIHYNEQFF. As DNA, the CDR3 is TGTGCCAGTACTCCACAAACCTCCCGAATCCACTACAATGAGCAGTTCTTC.

This clonotype showed up many times. This rearrangement joins TRBV7-2 to TRBJ2-3, with 14 nucleotides matching TRBD2. In germline, CDR1 is SGHTA, CDR2 FQGNSA. The CDR3 has 17 amino acids. V gave up 5 bases and J gave up 4 bases; unmatched junction bases: 8. The DNA of the CDR3 is TGTGCCAGCAGCCGGCGGACTAGCGGGGGGAGGGCAGATACGCAGTATTTT. Translating gives CASSRRTSGGRADTQYF.

This clonotype was observed a handful of times. The chain carries TRBV19 and TRBJ2-1, with 14 bases lining up with TRBD2. The CDR3 consists of 13 residues. The V and J ends lost 5 bases and 15 bases, in that order; junction bases with no gene match: 6. In germline, CDR1 is LNHDA, CDR2 SQIVND (reference sequence). CDR3 sequence: CASSGTSGGPAFF. The CDR3 DNA is TGTGCCAGTAGTGGGACTAGCGGGGGTCCGGCGTTCTTC.

This clonotype was counted once. This rearrangement joins TRBV29-1 to TRBJ1-2; D perhaps matches TRBD1 (6 bases). The V gene lost 3 bases and the J gene lost 4 bases, with 12 bases spanning the gap. In germline, CDR1 is SQVTM, CDR2 ANQGSEA. This CDR3 has 13 amino acids. This CDR3 reads CSVDEGTTYGYTF. The CDR3 DNA sequence: TGCAGCGTTGATGAGGGGACAACCTATGGCTACACCTTC. Variable domain in full (rest from reference TRBV29-1 and TRBJ1-2): SAVISQKPSRDICQRGTSLTIQCQVDSQVTMMFWYRQQPGQSLTLIATANQGSEATYESGFVIDKFPISRPNLTFSTLTVSNMSPEDSSIYLCSVDEGTTYGYTFGSGTRLTVV.

This clonotype occurred many times. The chain uses TRBV12-3 or TRBV12-4 and TRBJ1-4, with D possibly being TRBD1 (5 bases). V was shortened by 6 bases and J by 13 bases, with 24 bases between the two germline ends. The CDR3 spans 15 residues. The CDR3 sequence is CASSLGQLLSGGLFF. CDR3 sequence (DNA): TGTGCCAGCAGCCTGGGGCAGCTCCTATCGGGTGGACTGTTTTTT.

This clonotype was detected ten times or more. The chain combines TRBV7-8 with TRBJ2-7, with D possibly TRBD1 on 8 matching bases. CDR1 and CDR2 (germline): SGHVS, FQNEAQ. This CDR3 contains 12 residues. CDR3 amino acids: CASGQGGYEQYF. CDR3 nucleotides: TGTGCATCAGGACAGGGAGGGTACGAGCAGTACTTC. Full variable domain (outside the CDR3, taken from reference TRBV7-8 and TRBJ2-7): GAGVSQSPRYKVAKRGQDVALRCDPISGHVSLFWYQQALGQGPEFLTYFQNEAQLDKSGLPSDRFFAERPEGSVSTLKIQRTQQEDSAVYLCASGQGGYEQYFGPGTRLTVT.

The V and J genes are TRBV19 and TRBJ2-3, with D possibly matching TRBD1 (5 bases). The length of the CDR3 is 12 residues. From germline, CDR1 is LNHDA and CDR2 SQIVND (reference sequence). The ends were cut back, 4 bases at V and 9 bases at J, with 11 bases in the middle. CDR3 nucleotides: TGTGCCAGTAGTAAGCAGGGTAAGACGCAGTATTTT. It is translated as CASSKQGKTQYF. The full variable domain, with the rest looked up from reference TRBV19 and TRBJ2-3, is DGGITQSPKYLFRKEGQNVTLSCEQNLNHDAMYWYRQDPGQGLRLIYYSQIVNDFQKGDIAEGYSVSREKKESFPLTVTSAQKNPTAFYLCASSKQGKTQYFGPGTRLTVL.

This clonotype was seen at least ten times. The chain uses TRBV20-1 and TRBJ2-3, with TRBD2 identical over 12 bases. The CDR3 spans 19 residues. Germline V lookup: CDR1 DFQATT, CDR2 SNEGSKA (reference sequence). Trimming cost V 3 bases and J 0 bases; bases outside gene matches: 13. CDR3 loop: CSASLELAGGPASTDTQYF. The CDR3 region has the DNA TGCAGTGCTAGTCTCGAACTAGCGGGGGGTCCGGCTAGCACAGATACGCAGTATTTT.

The sample holds many counts of this clonotype. V and J are TRBV19 and TRBJ1-3; 9 positions match TRBD1. The CDR3 has 14 amino acids. In germline, CDR1 is LNHDA, CDR2 SQIVND (reference sequence). Losses at the gene ends were 5 bases for V and 8 bases for J; bases not matched to a gene: 7. CDR3 nucleotide sequence: TGTGCCAGTAGTCGGGACAGGGCTTTATACACCATATATTTT. Encoded protein: CASSRDRALYTIYF.

This clonotype was seen repeatedly, ten times or more. The gene calls are TRBV7-9 and TRBJ1-1, with a possible D match to TRBD1 (6 bases). CDR3 length: 14 residues. Germline V lookup: CDR1 SEHNR, CDR2 FQNEAQ (reference sequence). Between the trimmed V and J ends, which lost 1 base and 3 bases, there was a span of 9 bases. The CDR3 nucleotides are TGTGCCAGCAGCTTAGTTACAGGGCACACTGAAGCTTTCTTT. Translating gives CASSLVTGHTEAFF.

At least ten counts were recorded for this clonotype. The chain is built from TRBV28 and TRBJ2-7, with 9 positions matching TRBD1. V shed 5 bases and J 7 bases; nucleotides not matched to a gene: 6. The V gene's germline CDR1 is MDHEN and CDR2 SYDVKM. The CDR3 length is 13 residues. CDR3 region: CASSHGTGQEQYF. The CDR3, as DNA: TGTGCCAGCAGTCACGGGACAGGGCAGGAGCAGTACTTC.

This clonotype was counted only a few times. As DNA, the CDR3 is TGTGCCAGCAGCCGCTCTATTGAAAAACTGTTTTTT. This gives the protein CASSRSIEKLFF. This rearrangement joins TRBV3-1 to TRBJ1-4, with no clear D. This CDR3 is 12 amino acids long. Germline V lookup: CDR1 LGHDT, CDR2 YNNKEL (reference sequence). With 4 bases removed from V and 7 bases from J, the gap between germline ends came to 7 bases.

This clonotype has a count of ten or more. The rearrangement uses TRBV7-2 and TRBJ2-7; no definite D call. There are 13 residues in the CDR3. Germline V gene data show CDR1 as SGHTA and CDR2 as FQGNSA. V dropped 5 bases and J dropped 2 bases, with 10 bases sitting between them. The CDR3 reads CASSGAGAYEQYF. The CDR3 DNA is TGTGCCAGCAGCGGCGCCGGAGCCTACGAGCAGTACTTC. Full variable domain (rest looked up from reference TRBV7-2 and TRBJ2-7): GAGVSQSPSNKVTEKGKDVELRCDPISGHTALYWYRQSLGQGLEFLIYFQGNSAPDKSGLPSDRFSAERTGGSVSTLTIQRTQQEDSAVYLCASSGAGAYEQYFGPGTRLTVT.